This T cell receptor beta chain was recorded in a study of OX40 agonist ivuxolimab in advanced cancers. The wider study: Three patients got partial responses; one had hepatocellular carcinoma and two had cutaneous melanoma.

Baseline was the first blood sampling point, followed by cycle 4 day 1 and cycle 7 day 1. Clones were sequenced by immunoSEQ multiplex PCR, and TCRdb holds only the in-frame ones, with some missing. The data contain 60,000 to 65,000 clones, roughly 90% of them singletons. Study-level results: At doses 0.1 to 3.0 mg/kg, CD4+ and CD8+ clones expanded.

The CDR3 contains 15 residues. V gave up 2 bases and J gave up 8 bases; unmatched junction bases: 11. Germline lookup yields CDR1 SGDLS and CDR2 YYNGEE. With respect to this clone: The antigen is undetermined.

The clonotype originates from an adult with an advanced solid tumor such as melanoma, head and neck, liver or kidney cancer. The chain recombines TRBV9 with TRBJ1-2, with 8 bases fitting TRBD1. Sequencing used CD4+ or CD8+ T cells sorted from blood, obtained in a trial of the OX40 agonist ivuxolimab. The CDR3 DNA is TGTGCCAGCAGCGTTGGGGCAGGGGGCTCGAGGGGCTACACCTTC. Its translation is CASSVGAGGSRGYTF.